Below are 27 T cell receptor beta chains sequenced from a single sample in a study of blood T cell repertoires in COVID-19. The repertoire was sequenced with immunoSEQ multiplex PCR; TCRdb's copy has only in-frame clones and lacks some. In the table there are 100,000 or so clones, approximately 86% of which are singletons. Sequencing was carried out using peripheral blood. These receptors originate from a man aged 45-65 years with active or convalescent COVID-19.

V gene TRBV7-9 combines with J gene TRBJ2-1, with TRBD1 identical over 7 bases. After removal of 5 bases from V and 0 bases from J, the junction contained 7 bases not matched to a gene. Germline-derived CDR1 and CDR2 are SEHNR and FQNEAQ (reference sequence). The CDR3 totals 16 residues. CDR3 sequence: CASSVQGPSSYNEQFF. CDR3 nucleotide sequence: TGTGCCAGCAGCGTACAGGGGCCGAGCTCCTACAATGAGCAGTTCTTC.

The table lists this clone with a count of one. The rearrangement uses TRBV10-3 and TRBJ2-1; 11 bases map to TRBD2. The J segment lost 7 bases and the V segment lost 10 bases, leaving 9 bases of the junction unmatched. The length of the CDR3 is 14 residues. Germline lookup yields CDR1 ENHRY and CDR2 SYGVKD. CDR3 region: CATEFSGGANEQFF. In DNA, the CDR3 is TGTGCCACCGAATTTAGCGGGGGGGCGAATGAGCAGTTCTTC.

The chain is built from TRBV6-5 and TRBJ2-1; 7 bases are a match to TRBD1. Germline CDR1 is MNHEY and CDR2 is SVGAGI. The CDR3 extends over 12 amino acids. Trimming removed 7 bases from V and 10 bases from J; junction bases left unmatched: 7. In DNA form, the CDR3 reads TGTGCCAGCACCATACAGGGACAGGAGCAGTTCTTC. As protein: CASTIQGQEQFF.

The genes are TRBV6-1 and TRBJ1-5; D not resolved. CDR1 is MNHNS and CDR2 is SASEGT in the germline V gene. With 6 bases removed from V and 0 bases from J, the gap between germline ends came to 6 bases. This CDR3 contains 13 residues. The CDR3 nucleotides read TGTGCCAGCAGCCCTTATAGCAATCAGCCCCAGCATTTT. This encodes CASSPYSNQPQHF.

The chain recombines TRBV20-1 with TRBJ2-7; D is possibly TRBD2 (5 bases). V was clipped by 3 bases and J by 6 bases, with 9 bases between them. Germline CDR1 is DFQATT and CDR2 is SNEGSKA (reference sequence). The CDR3 is 11 amino acids. CDR3 sequence (DNA): TGCAGTGCTAGGAGGGTGAGCGAGCAGTACGTC. It encodes CSARRVSEQYV.

The CDR3 sequence is CASRTGASGNTIYF. In DNA, the CDR3 is TGTGCCAGTAGAACAGGAGCCTCTGGAAACACCATATATTTT. The chain links TRBV19 to TRBJ1-3, with a tentative D call TRBD1 (5 bases). The CDR3 extends over 14 amino acids. Trimming cost V 6 bases and J 0 bases, with 9 bases left between them. The germline gives CDR1 LNHDA, CDR2 SQIVND (reference sequence).

The V and J genes are TRBV9 and TRBJ2-7; 12 bases are shared with TRBD1. The CDR3 consists of 15 residues. Losses at the gene ends were 4 bases for V and 4 bases for J; bases not matched to a gene: 6. In germline, CDR1 is SGDLS, CDR2 YYNGEE. The CDR3: CASSPRDRGLYEQYF. For the CDR3, the DNA is TGTGCCAGCAGCCCGCGGGACAGGGGGCTGTACGAGCAGTACTTC.

The V gene is TRBV11-2, the J gene TRBJ2-7, with D tentatively TRBD1 (6 bases). This CDR3 has 15 residues. Germline lookup yields CDR1 SGHAT and CDR2 FQNNGV. Trimming shortened V by 1 base and J by 3 bases, and 13 bases separated the two germline ends. CDR3 loop: CASSLGSGQYYEQYV. The CDR3 DNA sequence: TGTGCCAGCAGCTTAGGCTCGGGACAATACTACGAGCAGTACGTC.

CDR3 protein: CASIQGPSSGNTIYF. The CDR3 nucleotides read TGTGCCAGCATCCAGGGTCCAAGCTCTGGAAACACCATATATTTT. V is TRBV6-5 and J is TRBJ1-3, with D tentatively TRBD1 (5 bases). The ends were cut back, 7 bases at V and 0 bases at J, with 13 bases in the middle. The length of the CDR3 is 15 residues. CDR1 MNHEY and CDR2 SVGAGI come from the germline V gene.

The chain recombines TRBV7-2 with TRBJ2-1, with 12 bases aligning to TRBD2. CDR3 size: 15 residues. The V gene end was trimmed by 5 bases and the J gene end by 8 bases; junction bases not matched to a gene: 7. Per germline, CDR1 SGHTA and CDR2 FQGNSA. As DNA, the CDR3 is TGTGCCAGCAGCAGGACTAGCGGGGAAGGCGATGAGCAGTTCTTC. Residues: CASSRTSGEGDEQFF. Combining the CDR3 with reference TRBV7-2 and TRBJ2-1 gives the whole variable domain GAGVSQSPSNKVTEKGKDVELRCDPISGHTALYWYRQSLGQGLEFLIYFQGNSAPDKSGLPSDRFSAERTGGSVSTLTIQRTQQEDSAVYLCASSRTSGEGDEQFFGPGTRLTVL.

This chain links TRBV3-1 (or the pseudogene TRBV3-2) with TRBJ2-1; 10 positions agree with TRBD2. The CDR3 spans 15 residues. The V segment lost 4 bases and the J segment 2 bases; nucleotides outside the gene matches: 2. The germline V gene has CDR1 LGHDT and CDR2 YNNKEL (reference sequence). CDR3 sequence reads: CASSLAGGTYNEQFF. CDR3 in DNA: TGTGCCAGCAGCCTAGCGGGGGGCACCTACAATGAGCAGTTCTTC.

J is TRBJ2-5 and V is TRBV19; 7 bases map to TRBD1. The germline V gene encodes CDR1 LNHDA and CDR2 SQIVND (reference sequence). V lost 6 bases to trimming and J lost 5 bases; unmatched junction nucleotides: 9. The CDR3 consists of 14 residues. CDR3 DNA: TGTGCCAGTAGACAAGGGGGCGCGGTGGAGACCCAGTACTTC. Translating it yields CASRQGGAVETQYF.

The chain is built from TRBV18 and TRBJ2-5; tentatively, D is TRBD1 (6 bases). The CDR3 is 15 amino acids. Trimming removed 1 base at V and 5 bases at J, with 14 bases between. CDR1 and CDR2 from the germline V gene are KGHSH and LQKENI. The CDR3 protein is CASSPRMGALETQYF. The CDR3 nucleotides are TGTGCCAGCTCACCACGTATGGGGGCCCTGGAGACCCAGTACTTC.

V and J are TRBV18 and TRBJ1-4; 9 bases match TRBD1. This CDR3 region has 15 residues. CDR1 is KGHSH and CDR2 is LQKENI in the germline V gene. Unmatched junction bases numbered 7, after V lost 6 bases and J lost 5 bases. CDR3 residues: CASSPGQGTNEKLFF. In DNA form, the CDR3 reads TGTGCCAGCTCGCCGGGACAGGGAACAAATGAAAAACTGTTTTTT.

V and J are TRBV19 and TRBJ1-3, with D unclear. This CDR3 has 18 amino acids. The germline V gene has CDR1 LNHDA and CDR2 SQIVND (reference sequence). The V gene lost 4 bases and the J gene lost 0 bases, with 19 bases spanning the gap. CDR3 DNA sequence: TGTGCCAGTAGTACCACCAGGCTGGGCAAAGTCTCTGGAAACACCATATATTTT. It specifies CASSTTRLGKVSGNTIYF.

This clone came up once. CDR3 DNA: TGTGCCAGCAGCGGTAGCGGGGGGGCAAGCACAGATACGCAGTATTTT. Translation gives CASSGSGGASTDTQYF. The rearrangement joins TRBV9 to TRBJ2-3, with 11 bases fitting TRBD2. Germline V gives CDR1 SGDLS, CDR2 YYNGEE. The CDR3 extends over 16 amino acids. V was pared by 3 bases and J by 0 bases, with 3 bases of the junction left unmatched. The variable domain in full, with the rest retrieved from reference TRBV9 and TRBJ2-3, is DSGVTQTPKHLITATGQRVTLRCSPRSGDLSVYWYQQSLDQGLQFLIQYYNGEERAKGNILERFSAQQFPDLHSELNLSSLELGDSALYFCASSGSGGASTDTQYFGPGTRLTVL.

This clone has just one count. J is TRBJ1-1 and V is TRBV28; the match to TRBD1 covers 7 bases. CDR1 is MDHEN, CDR2 SYDVKM, per germline. J gave up 7 bases and V 4 bases, and 12 bases lay outside the gene matches. The CDR3 extends over 15 amino acids. The CDR3 nucleotides read TGTGCCAGCAGTTCGCCGACCCACAGGGGTGGTGAAGCTTTCTTT. Residues: CASSSPTHRGGEAFF.

The gene calls are TRBV3-1 (or the pseudogene TRBV3-2) and TRBJ2-4; no definite D call. The V gene's germline CDR1 is LGHDT and CDR2 YNNKEL (reference sequence). Trimming left V 0 bases short and J 9 bases short, with 9 bases between. CDR3 length: 13 amino acids. The DNA of the CDR3 is TGTGCCAGCAGCCAAGAGGGCCCGGCCATTCAGTACTTC. Its protein is CASSQEGPAIQYF.

This CDR3 reads CASSSPDYQETQYF. CDR3 sequence (DNA): TGTGCCAGCAGCTCCCCGGACTATCAAGAGACCCAGTACTTC. J is TRBJ2-5 and V is TRBV7-2, with D perhaps matching TRBD2 (6 bases). The CDR3 runs 14 residues. Deletions cut 4 bases from V and 2 bases from J, with 11 bases between. Per the germline V gene, CDR1 is SGHTA and CDR2 is FQGNSA.

The chain carries TRBV27 and TRBJ2-3, with D hard to call. Germline V gene lookup returns CDR1 MNHEY and CDR2 SMNVEV (reference sequence). The V end lost 3 bases, the J end lost 0 bases, and 7 bases lay between the germline ends. This CDR3 contains 14 residues. The CDR3: CASSFRSSTDTQYF. The CDR3 DNA sequence: TGTGCCAGCAGTTTTCGGTCTAGCACAGATACGCAGTATTTT.

The chain carries TRBV30 and TRBJ1-1; D might be TRBD1 (5 bases). Trimming took 3 bases from V and 2 from J, leaving 13 bases between them. The CDR3 is made up of 14 amino acids. Germline CDR1 reads GTSNPN; CDR2 reads SVGIG (reference sequence). The CDR3: CAWRADSYNTEAFF. CDR3 bases: TGTGCCTGGAGAGCAGACAGTTATAACACTGAAGCTTTCTTT.

There are a few counts of this clone. The chain combines TRBV24-1 with TRBJ2-1; TRBD2 matches at 12 bases. With V trimmed by 3 bases and J by 7 bases, 12 bases remained unmatched. CDR3 size: 18 residues. CDR1 and CDR2 from the germline V gene are KGHDR and SFDVKD. In DNA, the CDR3 is TGTGCCACCAGTGATCCCACCCCTACTAGCGGGGGGTGGAATGAGCAGTTCTTC. Amino acid sequence: CATSDPTPTSGGWNEQFF.

The chain has TRBV24-1 and TRBJ1-2; 8 positions match TRBD1. This CDR3 has 13 residues. Losses at the gene ends were 9 bases for V and 3 bases for J; bases not matched to a gene: 5. Germline values: CDR1 KGHDR, CDR2 SFDVKD. Here the CDR3 DNA reads TGTGCCACCGCAGAGACAGGGGACTATGGCTACACCTTC. This encodes CATAETGDYGYTF.

The CDR3 nucleotides are TGTGCCAGCAGTTTACGGGGGGCGGATGGCTACACCTTC. Protein product: CASSLRGADGYTF. The V call is TRBV27, the J call TRBJ1-2, with a tentative D call TRBD1 (6 bases). In germline, CDR1 is MNHEY, CDR2 SMNVEV (reference sequence). Trimming left V 2 bases short and J 6 bases short, with 10 bases between. The CDR3 contains 13 residues.

This clone appeared a few times. The chain is built from TRBV3-1 (or the pseudogene TRBV3-2) and TRBJ2-5; TRBD1 matches 9 bases. V lost 4 bases to trimming and J lost 5 bases; unmatched junction nucleotides: 5. The CDR3 spans 14 residues. CDR1 LGHDT and CDR2 YNNKEL come from the germline V gene (reference sequence). CDR3 DNA: TGTGCCAGCAGCCGCAGACAGGGGGAGGAGACCCAGTACTTC. It specifies CASSRRQGEETQYF.

V usage is TRBV5-5 and J usage is TRBJ1-5, with 9 bases that match TRBD1. This CDR3 has 16 amino acids. With 0 bases clipped from V and 2 bases from J, the junction kept 3 bases outside the gene matches. From germline, CDR1 is SGHKS and CDR2 YYEKEE (reference sequence). The CDR3 nucleotides are TGTGCCAGCAGCTTGGACAGGGGGCAGGGCAATCAGCCCCAGCATTTT. Protein product: CASSLDRGQGNQPQHF.

The chain couples TRBV28 to TRBJ1-1, with no clear D. With 2 bases removed from V and 3 bases from J, the gap between germline ends came to 4 bases. The CDR3 runs to 12 residues. Germline CDR1 MDHEN, CDR2 SYDVKM. DNA for the CDR3: TGTGCCAGCAGTTTACAGTACACTGAAGCTTTCTTT. Its protein is CASSLQYTEAFF.